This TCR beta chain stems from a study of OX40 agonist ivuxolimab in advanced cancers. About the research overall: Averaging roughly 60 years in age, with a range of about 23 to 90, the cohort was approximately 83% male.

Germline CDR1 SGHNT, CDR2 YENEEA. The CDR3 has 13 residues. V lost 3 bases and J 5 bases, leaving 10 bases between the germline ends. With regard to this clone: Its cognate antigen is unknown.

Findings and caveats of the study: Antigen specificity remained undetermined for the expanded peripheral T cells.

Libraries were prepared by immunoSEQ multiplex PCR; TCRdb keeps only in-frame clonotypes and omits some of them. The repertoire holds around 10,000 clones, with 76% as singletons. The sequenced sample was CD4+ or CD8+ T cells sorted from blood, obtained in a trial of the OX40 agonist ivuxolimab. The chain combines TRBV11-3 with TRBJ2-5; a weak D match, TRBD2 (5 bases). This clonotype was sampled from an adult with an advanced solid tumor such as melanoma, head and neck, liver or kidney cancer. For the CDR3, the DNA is TGTGCCAGCAGCTTGAGGGCCAGGGAGACCCAGTACTTC. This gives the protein CASSLRARETQYF.